This T cell receptor (beta chain) was retrieved from a study of cytomegalovirus exposure and HLA in healthy donors. V shed 2 bases and J shed 3 bases, with 5 bases lying between them. The CDR3 has 13 amino acids. Germline CDR1 and CDR2: LGHNT and FRNRAP. Donors showed nominal health when sampled, although they likely had unrecorded immune exposures. The PCR ran on 60 Vbeta and 13 Jbeta primers. Data came from immunoSEQ multiplex PCR; TCRdb stores just in-frame clones and leaves some out. The sample consists of some 130,000 clones, roughly 80% of them appearing once. For this clone: Its cognate antigen is unknown.

Notes on the study in general: Presence/absence analyses assumed roughly uniform sequencing depth across donors. Likely technical artifact: a cluster of highly shared sequence variants. The sole available immune exposure information was CMV serostatus.

Sequencing was done on a sample of PBMCs. The chain employs TRBV12-5 and TRBJ2-1; D gene uncertain. The TCR originated in a woman in her thirties or forties in good health and CMV-seronegative. In DNA, the CDR3 is TGTGCTAGTGGTTTGCCCCTCTACAATGAGCAGTTCTTC. Translated, it gives CASGLPLYNEQFF.